This T cell receptor (beta chain) was captured by sequencing in a study of early T cells in non-severe SARS-CoV-2 infection. General study findings and limits: Private and CD4 specificities were missed by VDJdb matching, skewed to anti-spike CD8.

This clonotype occurred many times. Its specificity is not known. From the 5' RACE reads, TCRdb called clonotypes with MiXCR, one entry per CDR3 protein. The sample yields about 50,000 distinct CDR3 sequences, around a tenth seen once. CDR3 size: 14 residues. The trim removed 6 bases at V and 7 bases at J, leaving 7 bases unmatched. Source: whole blood, taken at baseline. The TCR originated in an adult who was a healthcare worker with PCR-confirmed SARS-CoV-2 infection or an uninfected control (not recorded which). J is TRBJ2-5 and V is TRBV12-3 or TRBV12-4; TRBD2 aligns across 11 bases. In nucleotides, the CDR3 is TGTGCCAGCAGGCTTAGCGGGGGGGCCGGGACCCAGTACTTC. It is translated as CASRLSGGAGTQYF.